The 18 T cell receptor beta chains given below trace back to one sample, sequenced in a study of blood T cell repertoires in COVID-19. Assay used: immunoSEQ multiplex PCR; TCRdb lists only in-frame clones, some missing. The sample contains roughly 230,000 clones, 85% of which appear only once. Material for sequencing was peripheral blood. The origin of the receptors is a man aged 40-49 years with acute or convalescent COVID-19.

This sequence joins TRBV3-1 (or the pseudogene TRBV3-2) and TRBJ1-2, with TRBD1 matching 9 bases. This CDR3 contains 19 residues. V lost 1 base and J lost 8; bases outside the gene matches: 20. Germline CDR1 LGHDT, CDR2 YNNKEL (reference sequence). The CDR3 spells CASSQGDPWGRDRVRGYTF. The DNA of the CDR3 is TGTGCCAGCAGCCAAGGGGATCCATGGGGCAGGGACAGGGTACGCGGCTACACCTTC.

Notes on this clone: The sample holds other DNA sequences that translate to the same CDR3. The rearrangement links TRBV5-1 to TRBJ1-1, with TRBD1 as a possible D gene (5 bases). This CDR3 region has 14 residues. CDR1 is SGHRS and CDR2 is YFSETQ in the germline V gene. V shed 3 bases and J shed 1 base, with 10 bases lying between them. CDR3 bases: TGCGCCAGCAGCTCTGGACAACCGAACACTGAAGCTTTCTTT. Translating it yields CASSSGQPNTEAFF.

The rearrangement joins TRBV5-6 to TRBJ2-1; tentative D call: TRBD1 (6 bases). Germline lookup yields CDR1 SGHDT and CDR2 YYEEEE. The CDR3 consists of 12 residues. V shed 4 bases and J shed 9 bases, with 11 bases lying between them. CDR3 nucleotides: TGTGCCAGCAGCGTGGGGACAAGTGAGCAGTTCTTC. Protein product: CASSVGTSEQFF.

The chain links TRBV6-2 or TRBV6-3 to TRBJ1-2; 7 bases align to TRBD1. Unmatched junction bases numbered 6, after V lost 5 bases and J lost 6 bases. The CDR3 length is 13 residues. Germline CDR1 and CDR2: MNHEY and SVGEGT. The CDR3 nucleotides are TGTGCCAGCAGTCAACAGGGGACCCATGGCTACACCTTC. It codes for CASSQQGTHGYTF.

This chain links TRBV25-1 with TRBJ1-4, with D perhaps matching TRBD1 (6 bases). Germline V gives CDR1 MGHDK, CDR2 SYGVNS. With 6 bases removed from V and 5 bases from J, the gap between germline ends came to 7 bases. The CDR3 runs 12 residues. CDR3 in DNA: TGTGCCAGCAGCCAGGGGAATGAAAAACTGTTTTTT. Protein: CASSQGNEKLFF.

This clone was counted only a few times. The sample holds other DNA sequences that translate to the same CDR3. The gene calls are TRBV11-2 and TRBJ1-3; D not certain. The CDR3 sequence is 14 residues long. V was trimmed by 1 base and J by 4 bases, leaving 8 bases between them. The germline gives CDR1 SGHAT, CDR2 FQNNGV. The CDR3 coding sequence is TGTGCCAGCAGCTTAGGAGGGCCCGGAAACACCATATATTTT. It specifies CASSLGGPGNTIYF.

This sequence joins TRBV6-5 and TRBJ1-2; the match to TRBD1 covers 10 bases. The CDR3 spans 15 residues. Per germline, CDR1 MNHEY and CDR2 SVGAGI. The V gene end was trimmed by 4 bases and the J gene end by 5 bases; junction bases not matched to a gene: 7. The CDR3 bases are TGTGCCAGCAGTTCGACCGGGACAGGGGTGTATGGCTACACCTTC. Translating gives CASSSTGTGVYGYTF.

CDR3 DNA sequence: TGCGCCAGCAACGGACTAGCGGGAGCCCAAGAGACCCAGTACTTC. Its protein product is CASNGLAGAQETQYF. V gene TRBV5-1 combines with J gene TRBJ2-5; 13 bases align to TRBD2. Germline trimming cut 6 bases from V and 1 base from J; bases unmatched to any gene: 3. Germline CDR1 reads SGHRS; CDR2 reads YFSETQ. The CDR3 consists of 15 residues.

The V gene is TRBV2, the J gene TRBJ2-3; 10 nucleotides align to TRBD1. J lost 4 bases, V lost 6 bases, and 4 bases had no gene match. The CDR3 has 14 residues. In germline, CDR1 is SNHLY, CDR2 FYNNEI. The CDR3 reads CASSGTGVSDTQYF. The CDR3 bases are TGTGCCAGCAGCGGGACAGGGGTCTCAGATACGCAGTATTTT.

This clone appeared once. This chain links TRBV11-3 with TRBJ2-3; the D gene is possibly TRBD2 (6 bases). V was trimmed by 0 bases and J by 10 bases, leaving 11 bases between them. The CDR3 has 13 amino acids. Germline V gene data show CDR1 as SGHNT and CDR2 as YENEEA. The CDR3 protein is CASSLDSGTPQYF. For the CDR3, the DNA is TGTGCCAGCAGCTTAGACTCCGGGACTCCGCAGTATTTT.

CDR3 coding DNA: TGTGCCTGGAGTCCCCGGCGCGGGGAAAAACTGTTTTTT. Translating it yields CAWSPRRGEKLFF. V is TRBV30 and J is TRBJ1-4; D gene unclear. The CDR3 length is 13 residues. Germline CDR1 GTSNPN, CDR2 SVGIG (reference sequence). The ends were cut back, 2 bases at V and 8 bases at J, with 12 bases in the middle.

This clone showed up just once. CDR3 sequence (DNA): TGTGCCACCAGTGATTTTGAGGGCCAAGGCTACACCTTC. Protein sequence: CATSDFEGQGYTF. V gene TRBV24-1 combines with J gene TRBJ1-2; no clear D gene. This CDR3 has 13 amino acids. Per the germline V gene, CDR1 is KGHDR and CDR2 is SFDVKD. Trimming took off 1 base at V and 8 bases at J, with 10 bases between the two ends.

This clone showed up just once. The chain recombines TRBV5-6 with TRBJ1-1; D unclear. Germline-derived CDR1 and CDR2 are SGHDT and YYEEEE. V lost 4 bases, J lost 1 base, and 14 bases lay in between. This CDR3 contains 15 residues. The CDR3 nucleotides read TGTGCCAGCAGCGGAGGATCTACAGCGAACACTGAAGCTTTCTTT. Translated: CASSGGSTANTEAFF.

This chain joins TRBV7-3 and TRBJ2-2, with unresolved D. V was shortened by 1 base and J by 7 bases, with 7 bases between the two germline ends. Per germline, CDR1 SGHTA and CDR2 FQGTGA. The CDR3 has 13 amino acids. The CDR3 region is CASSLSPNGELFF. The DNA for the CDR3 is TGTGCCAGCAGCTTAAGTCCTAACGGGGAGCTGTTTTTT.

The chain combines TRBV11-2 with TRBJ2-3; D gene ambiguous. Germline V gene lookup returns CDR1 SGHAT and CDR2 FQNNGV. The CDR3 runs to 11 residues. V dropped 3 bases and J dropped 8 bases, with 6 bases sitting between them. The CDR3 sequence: CASSFVGTQYF. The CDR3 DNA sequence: TGTGCCAGCAGCTTCGTCGGTACGCAGTATTTT.

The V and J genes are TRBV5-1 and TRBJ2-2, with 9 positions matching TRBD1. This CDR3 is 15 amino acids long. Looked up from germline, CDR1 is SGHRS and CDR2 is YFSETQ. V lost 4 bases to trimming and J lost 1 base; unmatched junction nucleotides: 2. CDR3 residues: CASSTDRGNTGELFF. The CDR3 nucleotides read TGCGCCAGCAGCACGGACAGGGGGAACACCGGGGAGCTGTTTTTT.

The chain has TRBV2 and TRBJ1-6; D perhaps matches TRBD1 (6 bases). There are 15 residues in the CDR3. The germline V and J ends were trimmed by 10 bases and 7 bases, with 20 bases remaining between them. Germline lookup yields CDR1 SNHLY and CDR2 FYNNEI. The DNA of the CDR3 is TGTGCCACCCGCCCTCAGGGGTCGGGGAATTCACCCCTCCACTTT. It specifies CATRPQGSGNSPLHF.

Written as DNA, the CDR3 is TGTGCCAGCAGCGTAAGCGTCGGGGGCACTGAAGCTTTCTTT. Its protein is CASSVSVGGTEAFF. The chain has TRBV9 and TRBJ1-1, with a weak D call TRBD1 (5 bases). Germline loops: CDR1 SGDLS, CDR2 YYNGEE. This CDR3 spans 14 amino acids. V was cut by 1 base and J by 4 bases, with 11 bases left in between.